This is a list of T cell receptor beta chains from one sample in a study of T cell responses to AZD1222 COVID-19 vaccine. Assay: immunoSEQ multiplex PCR; the TCRdb copy retains only in-frame clones and omits some. Of 200,000 to 300,000 clones listed, more than 85% are singletons. The sequences come from peripheral blood, collected on day 0 of AZD1222 vaccination. Every receptor here comes from an adult in good health. CDR3s include the opening cysteine and the closing phenylalanine or tryptophan. D genes are given only for firm matches. Size is omitted from some rows. Given values are once, few, many or a class for expanded clones.

d_gene,j_gene,len,v_gene,abundance,CDR3nt,CDR3aa
-,TRBJ2-7,15,TRBV19,-,TGTGCCAGTAGTATAGAATGGGACTGGACCTACGAGCAGTACTTC,CASSIEWDWTYEQYF
-,TRBJ2-1,13,TRBV11-1,-,TGTGCCAGCAGCCCCCGGTGGAACAATGAGCAGTTCTTC,CASSPRWNNEQFF
TRBD1,TRBJ2-1,15,TRBV7-8,-,TGTGCCAGCAGCTGGGGACAGGGAGTTTACAATGAGCAGTTCTTC,CASSWGQGVYNEQFF
-,TRBJ1-1,13,TRBV7-3,-,TGTGCCAGCAGCCTCAGGATGGACACTGAAGCTTTCTTT,CASSLRMDTEAFF
-,TRBJ1-5,16,TRBV5-6,-,TGTGCCAGCAGCTTGTGGTCTGGATTGAGCAATCAGCCCCAGCATTTT,CASSLWSGLSNQPQHF
-,TRBJ1-2,14,TRBV24-1,-,TGTGCCACCAGTGATGCTACAGTCGGGAATGGCTACACCTTC,CATSDATVGNGYTF
TRBD1,TRBJ2-6,17,TRBV29-1,-,TGCAGCGTTGCCTCGGGACAGGGGACCGCTGGGGCCAACGTCCTGACTTTC,CSVASGQGTAGANVLTF
-,TRBJ1-3,13,TRBV12-3/TRBV12-4,-,TGTGCCAGCAGCCTCTACTCTGGAAACACCATATATTTT,CASSLYSGNTIYF
-,TRBJ2-2,14,TRBV28,-,TGTGCCAGCACCAGCAGGTCCAACACCGGGGAGCTGTTTTTT,CASTSRSNTGELFF
-,TRBJ2-5,13,TRBV10-3,-,TGTGCCATCAGCCCTCGGGGGTCGGAGACCCAGTACTTC,CAISPRGSETQYF
-,TRBJ1-5,15,TRBV5-6,-,TGTGCCAGCAGCTTGGAGAGAGGGGTCAATCAGCCCCAGCATTTT,CASSLERGVNQPQHF
-,TRBJ1-6,14,TRBV19,-,TGTGCCACCTCAACCGGATTGGGGAATTCACCCCTCCACTTT,CATSTGLGNSPLHF
-,TRBJ2-4,15,TRBV7-9,once,TGTGCCAGCAGCTTCGCCGGGGGTACCAAAAACATTCAGTACTTC,CASSFAGGTKNIQYF
-,TRBJ2-2,15,TRBV5-4,-,TGTGCCAGCAGCTTGGGGACTCCAAACACCGGGGAGCTGTTTTTT,CASSLGTPNTGELFF
-,TRBJ2-1,13,TRBV12-3/TRBV12-4,-,TGTGCCAGCAGTTTAGCGGGGGGGGCTGAGCAGTTCTTC,CASSLAGGAEQFF
TRBD1,TRBJ1-2,14,TRBV2,-,TGTGCCAGCAGTGAGGACAGGGCACCTTCCGGCTACACCTTC,CASSEDRAPSGYTF
TRBD1,TRBJ2-3,15,TRBV2,-,TGTGCCAGCAGTCGAGATGGACAGGGAACTGATACGCAGTATTTT,CASSRDGQGTDTQYF
TRBD2,TRBJ2-7,14,TRBV6-5,-,TGTGCCAGCAGGGGCGGGAGGATGTCCTACGAGCAGTACTTC,CASRGGRMSYEQYF